This T cell receptor (beta chain) was identified during a study of T cells in Graves' hyperthyroidism and ophthalmopathy. TCR beta CDR3 sequences were amplified from RNA transcripts. HTBI primers were the set used in a first-round RT-PCR of the TCR CDR3. TCRdb used MiXCR to reprocess the multiplex PCR reads, holding one entry per CDR3 protein. The sample includes approximately 380,000 distinct CDR3 sequences, approximately 19% of them seen just once. The study enrolled patients aged 18 to 65 with newly diagnosed hyperthyroidism of under 2 months' duration. In this sample, this clonotype turned up many times. The target antigen is unknown. Regarding the study as a whole: Most thyroid-expanded clonotypes above 0.001 were also found in blood.

This CDR3 spans 14 amino acids. Trimming removed 1 base from V and 2 bases from J, with 9 bases in between. Germline CDR1 MGHRA, CDR2 YSYEKL. Sequenced material: blood. The chain joins TRBV4-1 to TRBJ2-7; no reliable D call. This TCR came from a woman under 30 with Graves' hyperthyroidism. CDR3: CASSQVLGTYEQYF. The CDR3 nucleotides are TGCGCCAGCAGCCAAGTCTTAGGAACCTACGAGCAGTACTTC.